The clone carrying this TCR beta chain is medium-sized. The record originates from a study of liver allograft versus peripheral blood T cells. Study at large: Comparing T cell receptor repertoires in transplanted livers with those in recipients' peripheral blood was part of the design.

TCRdb re-derived calls from the reads in MiXCR, one entry per CDR3 protein. In the table there are around 6,600 distinct CDR3 sequences, around 16% of which are singletons. The TCR sequence derives from a human patient who had a liver transplant. Some T cells may have come from the graft donor.

CDR3 region: CASSRGLANTEAFF. In nucleotides, the CDR3 is TGTGCCAGCAGTAGGGGACTTGCTAACACTGAAGCTTTCTTT. This rearrangement joins TRBV6-5 to TRBJ1-1; a possible D gene is TRBD1 (5 bases). The germline V gene encodes CDR1 MNHEY and CDR2 SVGAGI. CDR3 length: 14 amino acids. Trimming stripped 5 bases from V and 2 bases from J, with 12 bases between.